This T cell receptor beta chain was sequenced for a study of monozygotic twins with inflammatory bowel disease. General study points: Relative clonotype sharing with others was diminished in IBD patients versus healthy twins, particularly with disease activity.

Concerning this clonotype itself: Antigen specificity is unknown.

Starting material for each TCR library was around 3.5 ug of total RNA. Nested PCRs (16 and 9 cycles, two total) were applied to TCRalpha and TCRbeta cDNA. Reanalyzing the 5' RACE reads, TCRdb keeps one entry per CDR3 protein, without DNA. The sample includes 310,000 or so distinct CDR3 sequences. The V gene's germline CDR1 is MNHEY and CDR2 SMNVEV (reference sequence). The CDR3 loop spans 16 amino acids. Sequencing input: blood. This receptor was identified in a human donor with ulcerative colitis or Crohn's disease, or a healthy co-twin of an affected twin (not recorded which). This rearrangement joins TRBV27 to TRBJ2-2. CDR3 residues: CASSPPGTENTGELFF.